This T cell receptor beta chain is drawn from a study of identifying expanded T cells in peripheral blood. TCRdb's copy holds only in-frame clones and misses some; the assay was immunoSEQ multiplex PCR. The table records about 94,000 clones, nearly 90% of them present only once. Study-wide points: Two-week clone count variance significantly increased as total template count grew.

As concerns this clone: What it recognizes is unknown.

Germline V lookup: CDR1 GTSNPN, CDR2 SVGIG (reference sequence). V was clipped by 7 bases and J by 7 bases, with 13 bases between them. This CDR3 region has 12 residues. This chain links TRBV30 with TRBJ1-4; D unresolved. This TCR was sampled from a person between 18 and 75 years old in good health. Sequences were obtained from blood. The CDR3 nucleotides read TGTGCCTCCCGAGTTGATGTTGAAAAACTGTTTTTT. As protein: CASRVDVEKLFF.